Each of the 18 T cell receptor beta chains below was sequenced from the same sample in a study of cytomegalovirus exposure and HLA in healthy donors. Libraries were prepared by immunoSEQ multiplex PCR; TCRdb keeps only in-frame clonotypes and omits some of them. The sample shows about 60,000 clones, 85% to 95% of them seen only once. The material sequenced was PBMCs. The receptors were gathered from a woman between 18 and 30 years old in good health and CMV-seronegative.

This clone appeared a single time. The V call is TRBV18, the J call TRBJ2-7, with a tentative D call TRBD2 (6 bases). This CDR3 is 15 amino acids long. V was trimmed by 0 bases and J by 0 bases, leaving 9 bases between them. CDR1 is KGHSH and CDR2 is LQKENI in the germline V gene. For the CDR3, the DNA is TGTGCCAGCTCACCACCGGGAGGCAGCTCCTACGAGCAGTACTTC. Translated: CASSPPGGSSYEQYF.

This chain joins TRBV28 and TRBJ2-1; TRBD2 agrees at 7 bases. CDR3 length: 16 amino acids. Looked up from germline, CDR1 is MDHEN and CDR2 is SYDVKM. The V segment lost 7 bases and the J segment 7 bases; nucleotides outside the gene matches: 16. CDR3 nucleotides: TGTGCCAGCACCATTAATGGTCGGACTAGTAGGAATGAGCAGTTCTTC. Protein product: CASTINGRTSRNEQFF.

The chain recombines TRBV2 with TRBJ2-5; TRBD2 matches at 11 bases. From germline, CDR1 is SNHLY and CDR2 FYNNEI. This CDR3 spans 13 amino acids. J lost 5 bases, V lost 7 bases, and 3 bases had no gene match. CDR3 in amino acids: CASTRTSGETQYF. The DNA for the CDR3 is TGTGCCAGCACTCGGACTAGCGGGGAGACCCAGTACTTC.

The chain couples TRBV6-6 to TRBJ1-2; a weak D match, TRBD1 (6 bases). This CDR3 spans 13 amino acids. The V gene lost 8 bases and the J gene lost 6 bases, with 16 bases spanning the gap. Germline loops: CDR1 MNHNY, CDR2 SVGAGI (reference sequence). CDR3 bases: TGTGCCAGCCGAAAAGAGGGGGTGGATGGCTACACCTTC. Translated: CASRKEGVDGYTF.

The chain uses TRBV7-2 and TRBJ2-2; TRBD2 aligns across 7 bases. V shed 5 bases and J 6 bases; nucleotides not matched to a gene: 12. The CDR3 extends over 16 amino acids. Looked up from germline, CDR1 is SGHTA and CDR2 is FQGNSA. The CDR3 DNA reads as TGTGCCAGCAGCCCGTCCTCGGGGGGATGGTCCGGGGAGCTGTTTTTT. It codes for CASSPSSGGWSGELFF.

This chain links TRBV5-1 with TRBJ1-2, with D unclear. The germline CDR1 and CDR2 sequences are SGHRS and YFSETQ. V lost 0 bases, J lost 4 bases, and 13 bases lay in between. CDR3 length: 15 residues. The CDR3 DNA sequence: TGCGCCAGCAGCTTGGGAGAGAGGGTCACCTATGGCTACACCTTC. It translates to CASSLGERVTYGYTF.

Only one count was recorded for this clone. This chain connects TRBV2 to TRBJ2-3; 10 bases align to TRBD2. The CDR3 covers 15 residues. CDR1 and CDR2 from the germline V gene are SNHLY and FYNNEI. Trimming at V came to 6 bases and at J to 3 bases, leaving 6 bases not matched to a gene. The CDR3 DNA sequence: TGTGCCAGCAGGGCTAGCGGGGGTGCAACAGATACGCAGTATTTT. It specifies CASRASGGATDTQYF. Full variable domain (outside the CDR3, taken from reference TRBV2 and TRBJ2-3): EPEVTQTPSHQVTQMGQEVILRCVPISNHLYFYWYRQILGQKVEFLVSFYNNEISEKSEIFDDQFSVERPDGSNFTLKIRSTKLEDSAMYFCASRASGGATDTQYFGPGTRLTVL.

This chain connects TRBV6-5 to TRBJ2-7; TRBD2 matches at 7 bases. The CDR3 length is 14 residues. The V segment lost 6 bases and the J segment 3 bases; nucleotides outside the gene matches: 8. The germline gives CDR1 MNHEY, CDR2 SVGAGI. CDR3 nucleotides: TGTGCCAGCAGCCCGCGAGGCGGGGGCTACGAGCAGTACGTC. Translated, it gives CASSPRGGGYEQYV.

V gene TRBV6-1 combines with J gene TRBJ2-7; 7 bases align to TRBD1. The CDR3 runs 14 residues. V lost 5 bases to trimming and J lost 4 bases; unmatched junction nucleotides: 8. CDR1 and CDR2 (germline): MNHNS, SASEGT. The CDR3 loop is CASSLQGRGYEQYV. As DNA, the CDR3 is TGTGCCAGCAGTTTACAGGGGAGAGGATACGAGCAGTACGTC.

The V and J genes are TRBV7-2 and TRBJ2-5; D uncertain. V was trimmed by 3 bases and J by 5 bases, leaving 10 bases between them. The CDR3 totals 13 residues. Germline V gene data show CDR1 as SGHTA and CDR2 as FQGNSA. CDR3 amino acids: CASSFQSRETQYF. In DNA, the CDR3 is TGTGCCAGCAGCTTCCAATCACGGGAGACCCAGTACTTC.

This clone occurred once. The chain carries TRBV27 and TRBJ1-1; D remains unclear. With 6 bases removed from V and 1 base from J, the gap between germline ends came to 9 bases. Germline V gene data show CDR1 as MNHEY and CDR2 as SMNVEV (reference sequence). The CDR3 length is 13 residues. The CDR3 loop reads CASRTGRNTEAFF. Here the CDR3 DNA reads TGTGCCAGCAGAACCGGGAGGAACACTGAAGCTTTCTTT.

This clone showed up just once. This sequence joins TRBV18 and TRBJ2-1; TRBD1 matches at 7 bases. Trimming at V came to 5 bases and at J to 5 bases, leaving 6 bases not matched to a gene. The CDR3 runs 14 residues. Per germline, CDR1 KGHSH and CDR2 LQKENI. The CDR3 DNA reads as TGTGCCAGCTCAAAGGACAGGCCCGACAATGAGCAGTTCTTC. Translation gives CASSKDRPDNEQFF. Complete variable domain (other parts from reference TRBV18 and TRBJ2-1): NAGVMQNPRHLVRRRGQEARLRCSPMKGHSHVYWYRQLPEEGLKFMVYLQKENIIDESGMPKERFSAEFPKEGPSILRIQQVVRGDSAAYFCASSKDRPDNEQFFGPGTRLTVL.

V and J are TRBV29-1 and TRBJ2-7; a possible D gene is TRBD1 (5 bases). Per the germline V gene, CDR1 is SQVTM and CDR2 is ANQGSEA. V was pared by 5 bases and J by 5 bases, with 13 bases between. The CDR3 has 12 residues. The CDR3 sequence: CSVLTDRDEQYV. As DNA, the CDR3 is TGCAGCGTTTTAACTGACAGAGACGAGCAGTACGTC.

The chain combines TRBV18 with TRBJ2-3, with 7 bases lining up with TRBD2. The V segment lost 0 bases and the J segment 0 bases; nucleotides outside the gene matches: 6. The CDR3 is 17 residues long. Germline assignment: CDR1 KGHSH and CDR2 LQKENI. The CDR3 protein is CASSPPPASGSTDTQYF. DNA for the CDR3: TGTGCCAGCTCACCACCACCCGCTAGCGGTAGCACAGATACGCAGTATTTT.

This chain joins TRBV5-1 and TRBJ1-2, with TRBD1 as a possible D gene (6 bases). The ends were cut back, 0 bases at V and 8 bases at J, with 11 bases in the middle. This CDR3 is built from 13 residues. The germline V gene has CDR1 SGHRS and CDR2 YFSETQ. Here the CDR3 DNA reads TGCGCCAGCAGCTTGGCCTCAGGGGACGGCTACACCTTC. This translates into CASSLASGDGYTF.

V usage is TRBV10-3 and J usage is TRBJ2-3; tentatively, D is TRBD2 (6 bases). The CDR3 runs 14 residues. Germline CDR1 and CDR2: ENHRY and SYGVKD. V shed 10 bases and J shed 4 bases, with 18 bases lying between them. The CDR3 sequence is CATRGPGTPDTQYF. The DNA for the CDR3 is TGTGCCACCCGGGGCCCGGGGACTCCAGATACGCAGTATTTT.

The chain combines TRBV19 with TRBJ1-1; 9 bases line up with TRBD1. CDR1 is LNHDA, CDR2 SQIVND, per germline (reference sequence). V trimming: 5 bases; J trimming: 3 bases; junction bases outside the gene matches: 7. This CDR3 spans 15 amino acids. The chain's CDR3 is CASSPVRQGDTEAFF. The CDR3 DNA reads TGTGCCAGTAGTCCGGTCAGACAGGGGGACACTGAAGCTTTCTTT.

The rearrangement uses TRBV4-2 and TRBJ1-2, with D unclear. Trimming removed 1 base from V and 0 bases from J, with 6 bases in between. The CDR3 runs to 14 residues. In germline, CDR1 is LGHNA, CDR2 YNFKEQ. The CDR3 reads CASSQAVANYGYTF. CDR3 in DNA: TGTGCCAGCAGCCAAGCGGTAGCTAACTATGGCTACACCTTC.